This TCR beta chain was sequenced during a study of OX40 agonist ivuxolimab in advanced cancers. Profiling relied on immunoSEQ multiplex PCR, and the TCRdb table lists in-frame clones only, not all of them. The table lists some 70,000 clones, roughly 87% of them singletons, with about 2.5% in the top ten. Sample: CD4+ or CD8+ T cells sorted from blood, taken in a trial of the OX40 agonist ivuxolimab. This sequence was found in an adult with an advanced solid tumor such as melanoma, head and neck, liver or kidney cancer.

CDR3 region: CASGTGTPDTQYF. The CDR3 nucleotides read TGTGCCAGCGGTACAGGGACCCCGGATACGCAGTATTTT. V and J are TRBV7-3 and TRBJ2-3; TRBD1 might be the D (6 bases). Germline CDR1 SGHTA, CDR2 FQGTGA. The CDR3 is 13 residues long. V lost 8 bases, J lost 6 bases, and 15 bases lay in between. Based on the CDR3 plus reference TRBV7-3 and TRBJ2-3, the full variable domain is GAGVSQTPSNKVTEKGKYVELRCDPISGHTALYWYRQSLGQGPEFLIYFQGTGAADDSGLPNDRFFAVRPEGSVSTLKIQRTERGDSAVYLCASGTGTPDTQYFGPGTRLTVL.